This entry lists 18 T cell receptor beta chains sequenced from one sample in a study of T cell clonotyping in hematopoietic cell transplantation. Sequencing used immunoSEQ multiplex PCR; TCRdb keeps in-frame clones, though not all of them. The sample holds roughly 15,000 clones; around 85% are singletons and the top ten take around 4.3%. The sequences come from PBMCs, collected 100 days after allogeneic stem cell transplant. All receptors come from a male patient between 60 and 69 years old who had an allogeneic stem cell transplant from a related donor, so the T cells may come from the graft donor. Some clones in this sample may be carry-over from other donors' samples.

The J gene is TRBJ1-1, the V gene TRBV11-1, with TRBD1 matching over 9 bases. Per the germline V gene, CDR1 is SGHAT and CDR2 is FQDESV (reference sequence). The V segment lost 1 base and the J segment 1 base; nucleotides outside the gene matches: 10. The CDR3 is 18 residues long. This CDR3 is CASSLGAGQGLWNTEAFF. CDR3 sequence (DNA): TGTGCCAGCAGCTTAGGGGCCGGACAGGGGTTATGGAACACTGAAGCTTTCTTT.

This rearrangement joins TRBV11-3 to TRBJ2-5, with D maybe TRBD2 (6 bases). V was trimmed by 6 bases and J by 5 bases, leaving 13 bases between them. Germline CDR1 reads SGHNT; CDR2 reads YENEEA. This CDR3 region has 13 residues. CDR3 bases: TGTGCCAGCAGTAACGCGGGGTGGGAGACCCAGTACTTC. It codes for CASSNAGWETQYF.

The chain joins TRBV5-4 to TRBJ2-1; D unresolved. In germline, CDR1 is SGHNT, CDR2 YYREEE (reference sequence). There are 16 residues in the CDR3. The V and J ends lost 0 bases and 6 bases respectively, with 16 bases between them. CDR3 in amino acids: CASSLEARFLPNEQFF. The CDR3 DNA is TGTGCCAGCAGCTTGGAAGCTCGCTTCCTCCCCAATGAGCAGTTCTTC.

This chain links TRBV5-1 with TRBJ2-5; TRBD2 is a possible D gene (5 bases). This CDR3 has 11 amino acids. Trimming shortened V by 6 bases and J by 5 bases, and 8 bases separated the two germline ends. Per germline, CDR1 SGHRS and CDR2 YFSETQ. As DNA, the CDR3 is TGCGCCAGCAATGGCGGGGAGACCCAGTACTTC. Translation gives CASNGGETQYF.

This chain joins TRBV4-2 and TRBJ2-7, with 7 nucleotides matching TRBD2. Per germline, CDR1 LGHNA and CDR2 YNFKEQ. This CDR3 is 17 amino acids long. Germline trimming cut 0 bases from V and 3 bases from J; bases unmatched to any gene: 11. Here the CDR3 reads CASSQEGPGGTDYEQYF. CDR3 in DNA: TGTGCCAGCAGCCAAGAAGGCCCCGGGGGGACCGACTACGAGCAGTACTTC.

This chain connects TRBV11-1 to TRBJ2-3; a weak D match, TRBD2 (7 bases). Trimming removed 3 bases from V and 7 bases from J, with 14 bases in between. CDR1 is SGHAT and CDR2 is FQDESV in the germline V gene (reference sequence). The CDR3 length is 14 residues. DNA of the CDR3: TGTGCCAGCAGCTTTATCAGGGGAGGGAATACGCAGTATTTT. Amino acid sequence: CASSFIRGGNTQYF.

This chain's CDR3 is CASSLGRGETQYF. The CDR3 DNA sequence: TGTGCCAGCAGCTTGGGTAGGGGAGAGACCCAGTACTTC. This chain uses TRBV5-6 with TRBJ2-5; possible D gene TRBD1, 5 bases. Trimming shortened V by 0 bases and J by 4 bases, and 7 bases separated the two germline ends. Germline V CDR1 and CDR2: SGHDT, YYEEEE. The CDR3 spans 13 residues. The full variable domain, its missing parts supplied by reference TRBV5-6 and TRBJ2-5, is DAGVTQSPTHLIKTRGQQVTLRCSPKSGHDTVSWYQQALGQGPQFIFQYYEEEERQRGNFPDRFSGHQFPNYSSELNVNALLLGDSALYLCASSLGRGETQYFGPGTRLLVL.

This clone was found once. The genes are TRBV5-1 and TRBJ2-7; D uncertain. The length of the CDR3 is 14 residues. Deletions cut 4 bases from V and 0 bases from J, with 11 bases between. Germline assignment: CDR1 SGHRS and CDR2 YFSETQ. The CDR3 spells CASSTDSDSYEQYF. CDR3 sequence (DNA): TGCGCCAGCAGCACCGACTCCGACTCCTACGAGCAGTACTTC.

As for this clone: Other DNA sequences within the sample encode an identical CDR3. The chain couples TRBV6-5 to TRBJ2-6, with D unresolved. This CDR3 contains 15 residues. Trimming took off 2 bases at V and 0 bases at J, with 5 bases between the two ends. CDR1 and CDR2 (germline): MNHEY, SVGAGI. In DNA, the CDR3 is TGTGCCAGCAGTTACGGGCGCTCTGGGGCCAACGTCCTGACTTTC. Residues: CASSYGRSGANVLTF.

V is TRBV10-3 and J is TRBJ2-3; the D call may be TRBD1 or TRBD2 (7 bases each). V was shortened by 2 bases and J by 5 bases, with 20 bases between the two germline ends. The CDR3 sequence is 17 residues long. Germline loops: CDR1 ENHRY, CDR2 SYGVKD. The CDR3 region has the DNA TGTGCCATCAGTGAGCCCACGCAGGGGGGGCGAGGAGATACGCAGTATTTT. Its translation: CAISEPTQGGRGDTQYF.

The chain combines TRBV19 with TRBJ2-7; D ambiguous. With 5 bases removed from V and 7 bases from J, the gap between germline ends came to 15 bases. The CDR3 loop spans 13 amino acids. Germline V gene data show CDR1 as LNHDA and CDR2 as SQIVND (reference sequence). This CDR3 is CASSPPGSWEQYF. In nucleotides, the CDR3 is TGTGCCAGTAGTCCCCCGGGTTCGTGGGAGCAGTACTTC.

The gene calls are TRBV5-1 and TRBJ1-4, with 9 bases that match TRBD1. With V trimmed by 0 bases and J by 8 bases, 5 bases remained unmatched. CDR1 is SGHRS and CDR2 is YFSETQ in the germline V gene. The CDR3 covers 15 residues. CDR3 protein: CASSLVGTGNEKLFF. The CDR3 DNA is TGCGCCAGCAGCTTGGTAGGGACAGGGAACGAAAAACTGTTTTTT.

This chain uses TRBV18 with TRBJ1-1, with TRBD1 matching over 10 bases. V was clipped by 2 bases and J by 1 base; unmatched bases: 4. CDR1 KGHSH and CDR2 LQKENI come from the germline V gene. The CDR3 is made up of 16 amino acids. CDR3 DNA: TGTGCCAGCTCACCAATCGGGACAGGGGCGAACACTGAAGCTTTCTTT. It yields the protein CASSPIGTGANTEAFF.

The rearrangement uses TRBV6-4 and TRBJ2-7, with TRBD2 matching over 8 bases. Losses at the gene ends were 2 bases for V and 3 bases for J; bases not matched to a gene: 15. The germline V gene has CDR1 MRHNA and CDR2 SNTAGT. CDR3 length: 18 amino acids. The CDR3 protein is CASSDSPFKRGNVYEQYF. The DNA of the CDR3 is TGTGCCAGCAGTGACAGCCCCTTCAAGCGGGGGAATGTCTACGAGCAGTACTTC.

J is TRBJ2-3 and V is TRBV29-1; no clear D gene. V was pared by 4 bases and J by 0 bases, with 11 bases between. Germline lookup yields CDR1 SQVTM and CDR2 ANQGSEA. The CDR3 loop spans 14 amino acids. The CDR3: CSVGPGRSTDTQYF. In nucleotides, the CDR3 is TGCAGCGTTGGCCCAGGAAGGAGCACAGATACGCAGTATTTT.

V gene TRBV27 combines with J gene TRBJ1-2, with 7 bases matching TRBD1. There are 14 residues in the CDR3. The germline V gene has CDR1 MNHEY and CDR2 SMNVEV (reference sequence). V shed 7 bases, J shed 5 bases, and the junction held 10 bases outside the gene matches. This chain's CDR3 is CASTSPGQLYGYTF. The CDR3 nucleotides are TGTGCCAGCACCTCCCCGGGACAGCTGTATGGCTACACCTTC.

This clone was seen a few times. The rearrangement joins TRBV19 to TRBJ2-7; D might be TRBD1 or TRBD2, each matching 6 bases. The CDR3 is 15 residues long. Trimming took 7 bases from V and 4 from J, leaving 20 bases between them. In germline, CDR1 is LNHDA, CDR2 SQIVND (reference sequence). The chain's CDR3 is CASTPKFGGGYEQYF. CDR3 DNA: TGTGCCAGTACTCCCAAATTCGGAGGGGGGTACGAGCAGTACTTC. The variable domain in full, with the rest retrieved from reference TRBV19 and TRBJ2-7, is DGGITQSPKYLFRKEGQNVTLSCEQNLNHDAMYWYRQDPGQGLRLIYYSQIVNDFQKGDIAEGYSVSREKKESFPLTVTSAQKNPTAFYLCASTPKFGGGYEQYFGPGTRLTVT.

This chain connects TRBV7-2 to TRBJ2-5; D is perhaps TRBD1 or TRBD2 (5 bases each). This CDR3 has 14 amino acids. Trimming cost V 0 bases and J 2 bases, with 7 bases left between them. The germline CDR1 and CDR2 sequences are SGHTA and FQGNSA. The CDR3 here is CASSLAGAQETQYF. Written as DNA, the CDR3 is TGTGCCAGCAGCTTAGCCGGGGCACAAGAGACCCAGTACTTC.